This T cell receptor (beta chain) was captured by sequencing in a study of OX40 agonist ivuxolimab in advanced cancers. Sequencing was performed with immunoSEQ multiplex PCR; in TCRdb, only in-frame clones are kept and a portion is missing. The sample yields over 65,000 clones, 86% seen once. Per the germline V gene, CDR1 is LNHDA and CDR2 is SQIVND (reference sequence). With V trimmed by 3 bases and J by 7 bases, 3 bases remained unmatched. The CDR3 is made up of 14 amino acids. To note about this clone: Its matching antigen is unknown.

Study results and caveats: Normalized T-cell clonal expansion was also low in some nonresponders. There were, on average, more expanded clones in CD8+ T cells than in CD4+.

The sequencing used CD4+ or CD8+ T cells sorted from blood, collected in a trial of the OX40 agonist ivuxolimab. The chain joins TRBV19 to TRBJ2-2, with 9 bases identical to TRBD1. The clonotype comes from an adult with an advanced solid tumor such as melanoma, head and neck, liver or kidney cancer. This CDR3 is CASSMGQGHGELFF. The CDR3 nucleotides read TGTGCCAGTAGTATGGGACAGGGTCACGGGGAGCTGTTTTTT. The full variable domain, with the rest looked up from reference TRBV19 and TRBJ2-2, is DGGITQSPKYLFRKEGQNVTLSCEQNLNHDAMYWYRQDPGQGLRLIYYSQIVNDFQKGDIAEGYSVSREKKESFPLTVTSAQKNPTAFYLCASSMGQGHGELFFGEGSRLTVL.